A selection of T cell receptor beta chains follows, all from one sample in a study of cytomegalovirus exposure and HLA in healthy donors. The table came from immunoSEQ multiplex PCR; TCRdb's copy has only in-frame clones and leaves some out. The sample has about 150,000 clones, 60% to 85% seen once. The sequenced sample consisted of PBMCs. The receptors were sampled from a woman aged 40-49 years in good health and CMV-seronegative. Each CDR3 is given without its conserved first and last residue.

v_gene | CDR3aa
TRBV2 | ASRGPGQGSREQF
TRBV18 | ASSPNAEPEKLF
TRBV5-4 | ASSLDRDSQAF
TRBV27 | ASSLSQGGGYT
TRBV30 | AWSTGTDTQY
TRBV5-6 | ASSRRDSNYGYT
TRBV5-1 | ASSPYTTNYGYT
TRBV6-6 | ASSPGTNEKLF
TRBV11-2 | ASSAWWREGQF
TRBV6-1 | ASSALTSGGWETQY
TRBV7-8 | ASSLKEGGEAF
TRBV6-5 | ASSLRLAGDTQY
TRBV21-1 | ASSKGGGRLSSYNEQF
TRBV14 | ASSRQPNTEAF
TRBV6-6 | ASSPGTGEPQPQH
TRBV28 | ASSLWGAYTEAF
TRBV29-1 | SVVKGQQADQPQH
TRBV2 | AGWTGSTNEKLF
TRBV6-5 | ASSYSGQGWGYT
TRBV10-1 | ASSDYYEQY
TRBV28 | ASSSTGRGNTEAF
TRBV10-3 | AIIEVPGTEAF
TRBV5-1 | ASSFGAGGSNEQF
TRBV27 | ASRLTPDSLGYEQY
TRBV6-1 | ASNQGPPWQY
TRBV5-6 | ASSPGGGRYEQY
TRBV9 | ASSVGGDGYT
TRBV29-1 | SVEANLGDYGCT